These 3 T cell receptor beta chains were all obtained from the same sample, sequenced in a study of blood T cell repertoires in COVID-19. Using immunoSEQ multiplex PCR, the repertoire was profiled, and TCRdb retains in-frame clones only, with some absent. The sample contains fewer than 95,000 clones, about four fifths of which appear only once. Sequenced sample: peripheral blood. The receptors were gathered from a human donor in a cohort sampled during active COVID-19.

The chain is built from TRBV25-1 and TRBJ1-1; D ambiguous. Germline-derived CDR1 and CDR2 are MGHDK and SYGVNS. Trimming stripped 5 bases from V and 0 bases from J, with 4 bases between. This CDR3 comprises 12 residues. The CDR3 here is CASSYMNTEAFF. The DNA of the CDR3 is TGTGCCAGCAGTTACATGAACACTGAAGCTTTCTTT.

The chain uses TRBV7-9 and TRBJ1-4; 8 bases line up with TRBD1. CDR1 and CDR2 from the germline V gene are SEHNR and FQNEAQ (reference sequence). V was pared by 2 bases and J by 5 bases, with 1 base of the junction left unmatched. CDR3 length: 14 residues. This chain's CDR3 is CASSLRQGNEKLFF. Written as DNA, the CDR3 is TGTGCCAGCAGCTTAAGACAGGGGAATGAAAAACTGTTTTTT.

This sequence joins TRBV28 and TRBJ1-5, with 8 bases lining up with TRBD1. The CDR3 runs 18 residues. V lost 6 bases to trimming and J lost 2 bases; unmatched junction nucleotides: 15. Germline V lookup: CDR1 MDHEN, CDR2 SYDVKM. DNA for the CDR3: TGTGCCAGCAGGTCTCTCGGACAGGGACGTGATGGCAATCAGCCCCAGCATTTT. This sequence encodes CASRSLGQGRDGNQPQHF. Full variable domain (remainder filled in from reference TRBV28 and TRBJ1-5): DVKVTQSSRYLVKRTGEKVFLECVQDMDHENMFWYRQDPGLGLRLIYFSYDVKMKEKGDIPEGYSVSREKKERFSLILESASTNQTSMYLCASRSLGQGRDGNQPQHFGDGTRLSIL.